The 13 T cell receptor beta chains below come from one sample, sequenced in a study of Graves' ophthalmopathy and Graves' hyperthyroidism. Amplified material comprised TCR beta CDR3 regions derived from RNA transcripts. First-round RT-PCR used HTBI primers; second-round multiplex PCR followed. TCRdb reanalysed the multiplex PCR reads using MiXCR and keeps one entry per CDR3 protein. The sample has a few hundred thousand distinct CDR3 sequences; just over 15% are singletons. The sequenced sample consisted of peripheral blood. These receptors originate from a woman aged 18-29 years with stable Graves' hyperthyroidism.

In this sample, this clonotype turned up many times. J is TRBJ2-7 and V is TRBV14; TRBD2 might be the D (5 bases). This CDR3 comprises 13 residues. Trimming pared 4 bases from V and 7 bases from J, leaving 14 bases between. CDR1 SGHDN and CDR2 FVKESK come from the germline V gene. Here the CDR3 DNA reads TGTGCCAGCAGCCGACACCCCTCGGGGGAGCAGTACTTC. Encoded protein: CASSRHPSGEQYF.

Only a few counts were recorded for this clonotype. V and J are TRBV7-9 and TRBJ2-5, with 8 bases that match TRBD2. V lost 0 bases and J lost 3; bases outside the gene matches: 6. The CDR3 length is 16 residues. CDR1 and CDR2 (germline): SEHNR, FQNEAQ (reference sequence). The CDR3 loop reads CASSLAGLGTKETQYF. CDR3 bases: TGTGCCAGCAGCTTAGCGGGACTAGGAACAAAAGAGACCCAGTACTTC.

This clonotype has ten or more counts. The CDR3 DNA reads as TGTGCCAGCAGTTTCGGCGGGGGTGTAATCTTGGAGACCCAGTACTTC. Protein sequence: CASSFGGGVILETQYF. This chain joins TRBV12-3 or TRBV12-4 and TRBJ2-5; 7 bases align to TRBD2. V lost 3 bases and J lost 5; bases outside the gene matches: 12. CDR3 length: 16 residues.

The chain couples TRBV19 to TRBJ2-4, with D tentatively TRBD1 or TRBD2 (5 bases each). Between the trimmed V and J ends, which lost 5 bases and 0 bases, there was a span of 11 bases. The germline V gene has CDR1 LNHDA and CDR2 SQIVND (reference sequence). This CDR3 has 15 residues. The CDR3 DNA sequence: TGTGCCAGTAGTGCTGGGACGATAGCCAAAAACATTCAGTACTTC. Protein product: CASSAGTIAKNIQYF.

At least ten counts were recorded for this clonotype. The CDR3 loop reads CASSLIEQNGYTF. CDR3 coding DNA: TGTGCCAGCAGTTTAATTGAGCAAAATGGCTACACCTTC. The chain combines TRBV28 with TRBJ1-2; D is undetermined. The germline V gene has CDR1 MDHEN and CDR2 SYDVKM. Trimming took 2 bases from V and 6 from J, leaving 10 bases between them. There are 13 residues in the CDR3.

This chain joins TRBV7-2 and TRBJ2-5, with D maybe TRBD1 (6 bases). The germline gives CDR1 SGHTA, CDR2 FQGNSA. V was shortened by 2 bases and J by 2 bases, with 15 bases between the two germline ends. The CDR3 consists of 16 residues. CDR3 bases: TGTGCCAGCAGCTTAACCCTGGACAGCATTCAAGAGACCCAGTACTTC. Its translation: CASSLTLDSIQETQYF.

This clonotype was picked up many times. The J gene is TRBJ2-7, the V gene TRBV2; 7 bases fit TRBD2. CDR1 is SNHLY and CDR2 is FYNNEI in the germline V gene. CDR3 length: 13 amino acids. Germline trimming cut 10 bases from V and 2 bases from J; bases unmatched to any gene: 8. The CDR3 coding sequence is TGTGCCACCTCGGGAGGTACTCCCTACGAGCAGTACTTC. Amino acids: CATSGGTPYEQYF. The full variable domain, rest sourced from reference TRBV2 and TRBJ2-7, is EPEVTQTPSHQVTQMGQEVILRCVPISNHLYFYWYRQILGQKVEFLVSFYNNEISEKSEIFDDQFSVERPDGSNFTLKIRSTKLEDSAMYFCATSGGTPYEQYFGPGTRLTVT.

This clonotype was seen repeatedly, ten times or more. CDR3 loop: CASSTRQGMALHF. CDR3 nucleotides: TGTGCCAGCAGCACCCGACAGGGGATGGCCCTCCACTTT. This chain uses TRBV11-2 with TRBJ1-6; TRBD1 matches at 8 bases. This CDR3 is 13 amino acids long. Germline lookup yields CDR1 SGHAT and CDR2 FQNNGV. The V segment lost 5 bases and the J segment 14 bases; nucleotides outside the gene matches: 8. The entire variable domain, with the rest obtained from reference TRBV11-2 and TRBJ1-6, is as follows: EAGVAQSPRYKIIEKRQSVAFWCNPISGHATLYWYQQILGQGPKLLIQFQNNGVVDDSQLPKDRFSAERLKGVDSTLKIQPAKLEDSAVYLCASSTRQGMALHFGNGTRLTVT.

In this sample, this clonotype turned up many times. V is TRBV20-1 and J is TRBJ2-7; no firm D call. The CDR3 length is 11 residues. CDR1 and CDR2 from the germline V gene are DFQATT and SNEGSKA (reference sequence). Deletions cut 3 bases from V and 4 bases from J, with 7 bases between. The CDR3 reads CSASRLYEQYF. The DNA of the CDR3 is TGCAGTGCTAGCCGTTTATACGAGCAGTACTTC.

The chain employs TRBV12-3 or TRBV12-4 and TRBJ1-1; TRBD1 matches 8 bases. This CDR3 spans 13 amino acids. Losses at the gene ends were 5 bases for V and 4 bases for J; bases not matched to a gene: 3. The CDR3 DNA sequence: TGTGCCAGCAGTCGGGGACAGGTCACTGAAGCTTTCTTT. This gives the protein CASSRGQVTEAFF.

This clonotype was seen many times. This chain links TRBV20-1 with TRBJ2-7; TRBD1 is a possible D gene (7 bases). Trimming left V 2 bases short and J 3 bases short, with 17 bases between. CDR3 length: 15 amino acids. Germline CDR1 reads DFQATT; CDR2 reads SNEGSKA (reference sequence). CDR3 in amino acids: CSARSLDREDYEQYF. The CDR3 DNA follows: TGCAGTGCTAGAAGTTTAGACAGGGAGGACTACGAGCAGTACTTC.

This clonotype was observed at least ten times. The chain joins TRBV6-8 to TRBJ2-7, with D unclear. V lost 6 bases to trimming and J lost 3 bases, with 0 bases between them. The CDR3 runs to 9 residues. The germline gives CDR1 MNHGY, CDR2 SAAAGT. CDR3 loop: CASSYEQYF. CDR3 coding DNA: TGTGCCAGCAGCTACGAGCAGTACTTC.

There are many counts of this clonotype. The CDR3 region has the DNA TGTGCCAGCAGCTTTGCGTCCTCGGGACAGGTCTACGAGCAGTACTTC. This codes for CASSFASSGQVYEQYF. The rearrangement links TRBV7-2 to TRBJ2-7, with 8 nucleotides matching TRBD1. Germline assignment: CDR1 SGHTA and CDR2 FQGNSA. V was clipped by 3 bases and J by 3 bases; unmatched bases: 10. There are 16 residues in the CDR3.